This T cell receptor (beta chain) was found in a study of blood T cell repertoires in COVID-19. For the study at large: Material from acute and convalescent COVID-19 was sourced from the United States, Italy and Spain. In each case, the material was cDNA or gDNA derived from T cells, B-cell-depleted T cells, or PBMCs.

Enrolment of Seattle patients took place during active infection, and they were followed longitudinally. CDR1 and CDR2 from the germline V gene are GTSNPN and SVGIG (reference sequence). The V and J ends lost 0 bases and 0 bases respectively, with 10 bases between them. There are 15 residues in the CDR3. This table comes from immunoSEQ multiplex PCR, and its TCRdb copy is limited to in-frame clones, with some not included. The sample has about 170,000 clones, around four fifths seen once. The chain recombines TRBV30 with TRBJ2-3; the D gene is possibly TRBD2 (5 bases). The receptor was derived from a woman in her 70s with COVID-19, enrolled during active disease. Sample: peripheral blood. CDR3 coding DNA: TGTGCCTGGAGTGTACGAGGGATAAGCACAGATACGCAGTATTTT. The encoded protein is CAWSVRGISTDTQYF.